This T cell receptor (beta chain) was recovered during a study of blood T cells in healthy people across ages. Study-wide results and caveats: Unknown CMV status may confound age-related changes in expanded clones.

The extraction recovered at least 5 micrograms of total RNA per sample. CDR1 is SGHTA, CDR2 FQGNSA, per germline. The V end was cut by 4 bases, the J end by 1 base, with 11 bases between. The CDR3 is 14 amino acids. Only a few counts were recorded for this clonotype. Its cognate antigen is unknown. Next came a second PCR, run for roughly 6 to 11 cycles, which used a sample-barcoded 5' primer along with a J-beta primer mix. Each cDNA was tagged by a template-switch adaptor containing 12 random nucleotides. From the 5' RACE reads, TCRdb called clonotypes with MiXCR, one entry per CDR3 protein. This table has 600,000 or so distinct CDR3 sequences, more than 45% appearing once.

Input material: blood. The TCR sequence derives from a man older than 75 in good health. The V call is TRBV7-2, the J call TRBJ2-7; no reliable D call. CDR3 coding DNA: TGTGCCAGCAGCTCCTTTGGACGGTCCTACGAGCAGTACTTC. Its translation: CASSSFGRSYEQYF.